This T cell receptor (beta chain) was captured by sequencing in a study of blood T cell repertoires in COVID-19. Profiled with immunoSEQ multiplex PCR; TCRdb holds only in-frame clones, not every one. The sample yields about 83,000 clones, around 87% seen once. The CDR3 length is 16 residues. CDR1 is PRHDT and CDR2 is FYEKMQ in the germline V gene (reference sequence). V lost 4 bases and J lost 6, with 19 bases in between. This clone was counted once. Sequencing was carried out using peripheral blood. This sequence originates from an older man with active or convalescent COVID-19. The genes are TRBV13 and TRBJ1-5; D might be TRBD1 (5 bases). The CDR3 region is CASSSNRGRFGQPQHF. CDR3 DNA sequence: TGTGCCAGCAGCTCCAACCGGGGGAGGTTCGGTCAGCCCCAGCATTTT.